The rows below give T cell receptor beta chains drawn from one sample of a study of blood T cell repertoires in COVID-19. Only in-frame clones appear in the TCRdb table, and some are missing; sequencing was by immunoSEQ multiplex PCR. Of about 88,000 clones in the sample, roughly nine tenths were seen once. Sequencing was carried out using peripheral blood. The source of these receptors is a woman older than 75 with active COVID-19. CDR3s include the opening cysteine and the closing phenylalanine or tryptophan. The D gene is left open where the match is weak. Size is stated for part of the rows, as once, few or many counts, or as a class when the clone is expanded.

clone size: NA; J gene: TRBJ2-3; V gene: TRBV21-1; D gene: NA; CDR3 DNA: TGCGCTCGTCCAGGGGCTAGTACGCAGTATTTT; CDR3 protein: CARPGASTQYF
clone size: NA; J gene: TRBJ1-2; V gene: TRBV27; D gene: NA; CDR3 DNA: TGTGCCAGCAGGGGCAGAAACTATGGCTACACCTTC; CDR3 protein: CASRGRNYGYTF
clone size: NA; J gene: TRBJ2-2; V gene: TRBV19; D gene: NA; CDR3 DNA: TGTGCCAGTAGTATCAGGGTCCCTGGGGAGCTGTTTTTT; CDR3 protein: CASSIRVPGELFF
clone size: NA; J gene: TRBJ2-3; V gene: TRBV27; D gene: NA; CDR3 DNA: TGTGCCAGCAGTTTATCGATTCGCGCAGATACGCAGTATTTT; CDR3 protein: CASSLSIRADTQYF
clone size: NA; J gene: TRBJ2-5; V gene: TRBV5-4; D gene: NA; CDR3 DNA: TGTGCCAGCAGCTTGTCTACCGGGACACAAGAGACCCAGTACTTC; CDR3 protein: CASSLSTGTQETQYF
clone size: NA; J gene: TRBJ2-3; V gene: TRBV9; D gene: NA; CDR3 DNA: TGTGCCAGCAGCGAGAGAGGAACAGATACGCAGTATTTT; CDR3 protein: CASSERGTDTQYF
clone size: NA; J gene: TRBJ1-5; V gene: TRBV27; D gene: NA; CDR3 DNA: TGTGCCAGCAACAAGGCGGGGAACAATCAGCCCCAGCATTTT; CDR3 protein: CASNKAGNNQPQHF
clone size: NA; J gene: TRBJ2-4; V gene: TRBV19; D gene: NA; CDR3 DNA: TGTGCCAGTATCTGGGCGGGAATACAGTACTTC; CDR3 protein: CASIWAGIQYF
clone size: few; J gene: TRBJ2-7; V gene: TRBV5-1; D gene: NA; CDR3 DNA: TGCGCCAGCAGCGGCCCAGGCAATCTCGAGCAGTACTTC; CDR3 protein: CASSGPGNLEQYF
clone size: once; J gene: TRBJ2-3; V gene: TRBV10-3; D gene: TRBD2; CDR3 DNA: TGTGCCATCAGGGACCCCTCGGGACTAGCGGGAAACGGGACCTCATCAGATACGCAGTATTTT; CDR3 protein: CAIRDPSGLAGNGTSSDTQYF
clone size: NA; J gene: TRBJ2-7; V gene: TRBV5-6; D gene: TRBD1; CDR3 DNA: TGTGCCAGCAGCCGATCCACAGGGGCCTTCTCCTACGAGCAGTACTTC; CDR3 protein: CASSRSTGAFSYEQYF
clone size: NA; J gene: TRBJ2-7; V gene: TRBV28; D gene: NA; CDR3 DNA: TGTGCCAGCTGTATTTTCCCGGTCAGGGAAATAGGCGACTCCTACGAGCAGTACTTC; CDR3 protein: CASCIFPVREIGDSYEQYF
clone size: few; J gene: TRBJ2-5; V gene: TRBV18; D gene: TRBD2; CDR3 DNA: TGTGCCAGCTCACCGACGATGGTAGCGGGAGGAAAAGAGACCCAGTACTTC; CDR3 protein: CASSPTMVAGGKETQYF
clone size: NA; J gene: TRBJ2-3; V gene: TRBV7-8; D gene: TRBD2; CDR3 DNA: TGTGCCAGCACCCCGGGCGGGAGAGCAGATACGCAGTATTTT; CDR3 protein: CASTPGGRADTQYF
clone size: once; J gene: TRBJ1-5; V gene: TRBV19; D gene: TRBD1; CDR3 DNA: TGTGCCAGTAGTATAGGGGACAGGGGGCGGGGGAACCAGCCCCAGCATTTT; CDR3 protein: CASSIGDRGRGNQPQHF
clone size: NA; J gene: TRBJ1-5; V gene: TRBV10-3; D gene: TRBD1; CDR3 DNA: TGTGCCATCAGCGGACAGGGAGAACAGCCCCAGCATTTT; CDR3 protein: CAISGQGEQPQHF
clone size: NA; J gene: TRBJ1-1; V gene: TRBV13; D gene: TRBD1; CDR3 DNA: TGTGCCAGCAGCTTAGAGGGGGCCTTCAACATGAACACTGAAGCTTTCTTT; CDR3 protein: CASSLEGAFNMNTEAFF
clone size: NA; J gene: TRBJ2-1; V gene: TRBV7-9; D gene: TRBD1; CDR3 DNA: TGTGCCAGCAGTTATCAGGGGGACGAGCAGTTCTTC; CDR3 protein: CASSYQGDEQFF
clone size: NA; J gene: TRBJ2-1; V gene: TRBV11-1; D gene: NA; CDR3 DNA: TGTGCCAGCAGCAAGCCCGAAGGTCACGGGGATGAGCAGTTCTTC; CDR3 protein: CASSKPEGHGDEQFF
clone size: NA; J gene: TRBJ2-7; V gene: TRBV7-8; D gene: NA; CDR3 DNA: TGTGCCAGCAGCCCCTACCGACTAGGGAGCTCCTACGAGCAGTACTTC; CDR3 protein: CASSPYRLGSSYEQYF
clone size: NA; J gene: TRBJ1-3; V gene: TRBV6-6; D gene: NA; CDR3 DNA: TGTGCCAGCAGTTACGGGAGCTCTGGAAACACCATATATTTT; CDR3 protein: CASSYGSSGNTIYF
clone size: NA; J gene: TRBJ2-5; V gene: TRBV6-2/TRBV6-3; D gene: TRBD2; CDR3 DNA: TGTGCCAGCAGTGTGCGAGCGGGGGCCCTAGTAGAGCAAGAGACCCAGTACTTC; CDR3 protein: CASSVRAGALVEQETQYF
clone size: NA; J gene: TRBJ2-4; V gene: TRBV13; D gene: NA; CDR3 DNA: TGTGCCAGCAGCCTCCGTGCGGGGCTAGCCAAAAACATTCAGTACTTC; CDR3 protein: CASSLRAGLAKNIQYF
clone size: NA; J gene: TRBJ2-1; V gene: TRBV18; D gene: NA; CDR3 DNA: TGTGCCAGCTCAGCGAGGAGTCGAAACAATGAGCAGTTCTTC; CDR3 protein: CASSARSRNNEQFF
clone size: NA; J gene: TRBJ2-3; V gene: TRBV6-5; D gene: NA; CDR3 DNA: TGTGCCAGCTTACCAGGGTACGGCACAGATACGCAGTATTTT; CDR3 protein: CASLPGYGTDTQYF
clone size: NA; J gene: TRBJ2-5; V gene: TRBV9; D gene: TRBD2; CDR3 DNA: TGTGCCAGCTCCCCGGGACTAGACCAAGAGACCCAGTACTTC; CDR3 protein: CASSPGLDQETQYF
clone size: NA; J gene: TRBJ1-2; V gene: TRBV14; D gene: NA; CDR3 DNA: TGTGCCAGCAGCCAACAAATACAGGGCTATGGGGATGGCTACACCTTC; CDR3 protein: CASSQQIQGYGDGYTF
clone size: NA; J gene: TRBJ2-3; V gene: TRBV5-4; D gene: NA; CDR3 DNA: TGTGCCAGCAGCCCCGGTGGGATGCGGGAAATAACAGATACGCAGTATTTT; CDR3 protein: CASSPGGMREITDTQYF
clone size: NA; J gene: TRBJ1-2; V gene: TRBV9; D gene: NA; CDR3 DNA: TGTGCCAGCGGAACAGGGAGTAACTATGGCTACACCTTC; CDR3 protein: CASGTGSNYGYTF
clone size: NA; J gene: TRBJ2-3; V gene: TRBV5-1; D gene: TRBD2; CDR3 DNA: TGCGCCAGCAGCTTGGCCACTAGCGGGGGGTTCGATACGCAGTATTTT; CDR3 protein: CASSLATSGGFDTQYF
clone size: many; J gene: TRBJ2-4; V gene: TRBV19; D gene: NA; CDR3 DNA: TGTGCCAGCGCGTCTGGTCTAGCCAAAAACATTCAGTACTTC; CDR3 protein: CASASGLAKNIQYF
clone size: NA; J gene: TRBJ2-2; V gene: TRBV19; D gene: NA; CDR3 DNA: TGTGCCAGTACCCCGGGGACTGCTAACACCGGGGAGCTGTTTTTT; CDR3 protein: CASTPGTANTGELFF
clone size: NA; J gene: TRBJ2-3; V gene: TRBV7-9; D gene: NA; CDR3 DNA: TGTGCCAGCAGCTTAGCGAGGCTGATCACAGATACGCAGTATTTT; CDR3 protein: CASSLARLITDTQYF
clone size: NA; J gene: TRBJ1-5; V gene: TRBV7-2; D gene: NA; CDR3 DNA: TGTGCCAGCAGCTTATCTGTGGGGGGGGATCAGCCCCAGCATTTT; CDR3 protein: CASSLSVGGDQPQHF
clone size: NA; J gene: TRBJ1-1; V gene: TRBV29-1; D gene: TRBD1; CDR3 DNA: TGCAGCGGGGGACAGGGGCCTGGCACTGAAGCTTTCTTT; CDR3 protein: CSGGQGPGTEAFF
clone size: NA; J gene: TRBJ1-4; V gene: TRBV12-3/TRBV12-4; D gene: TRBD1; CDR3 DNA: TGTGCCAGTCGGGACAGGCTCAAACTGTTTTTT; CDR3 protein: CASRDRLKLFF
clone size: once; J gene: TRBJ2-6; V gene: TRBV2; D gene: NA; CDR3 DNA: TGTGCCAGCAGTACCTCCCCAGGGGTTGGGGCCAACGTCCTGACTTTC; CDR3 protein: CASSTSPGVGANVLTF
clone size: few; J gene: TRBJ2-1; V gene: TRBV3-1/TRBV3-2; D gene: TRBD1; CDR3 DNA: TGTGCCAGCAGCCAAGATTGGACAGGGCCATCCTTAGACACCTACAATGAGCAGTTCTTC; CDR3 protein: CASSQDWTGPSLDTYNEQFF
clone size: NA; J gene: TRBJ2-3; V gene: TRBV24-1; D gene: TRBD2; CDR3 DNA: TGTGCCACCAGTGAACTTGGAGGACTAGCGGGAGACTCAGATACGCAGTATTTT; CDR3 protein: CATSELGGLAGDSDTQYF
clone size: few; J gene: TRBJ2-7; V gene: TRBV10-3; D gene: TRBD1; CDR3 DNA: TGTGCCATCAGCCGGACAGGGGGATACGAGCAGTACTTC; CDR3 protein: CAISRTGGYEQYF
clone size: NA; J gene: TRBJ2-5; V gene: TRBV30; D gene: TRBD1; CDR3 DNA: TGTGCCTGGGACTCGGGACAGCTACAAGAGACCCAGTACTTC; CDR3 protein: CAWDSGQLQETQYF
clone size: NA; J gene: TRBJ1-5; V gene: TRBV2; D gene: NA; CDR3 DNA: TGTGCCAGCGGTAGTGGGGCAGGGCCCCAGCATTTT; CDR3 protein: CASGSGAGPQHF
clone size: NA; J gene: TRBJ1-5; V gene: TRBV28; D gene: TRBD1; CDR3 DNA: TGTGCCAGCAGACCGGAGGGACAGGGGAATCAGCCCCAGCATTTT; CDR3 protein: CASRPEGQGNQPQHF
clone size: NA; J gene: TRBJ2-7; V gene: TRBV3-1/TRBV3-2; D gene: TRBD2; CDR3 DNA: TGTGCCAGCAGCCAAGACCTCCGCCGGGGCGGGAGTTACGAGCAGTACTTC; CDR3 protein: CASSQDLRRGGSYEQYF
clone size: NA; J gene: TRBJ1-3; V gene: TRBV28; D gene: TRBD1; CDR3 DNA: TGTGCCAGCAGTTTAACGGGACAGGGAAACGCTGGAAACACCATATATTTT; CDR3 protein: CASSLTGQGNAGNTIYF
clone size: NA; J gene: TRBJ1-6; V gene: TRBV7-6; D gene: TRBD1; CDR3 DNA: TGTGCCAGCAGCTTATTGTCGGGACAGAAAAATTCACCCCTCCACTTT; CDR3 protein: CASSLLSGQKNSPLHF
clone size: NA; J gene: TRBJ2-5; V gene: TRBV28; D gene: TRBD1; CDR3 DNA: TGTGCCAGCAGTTTCGGACAGGGGAGGAGGGAGACCCAGTACTTC; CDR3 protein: CASSFGQGRRETQYF
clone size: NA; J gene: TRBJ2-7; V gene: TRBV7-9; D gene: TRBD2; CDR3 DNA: TGTGCCAGCAGCCCTCCTAGCGGGATGAGCGAGCAGTACTTC; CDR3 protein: CASSPPSGMSEQYF
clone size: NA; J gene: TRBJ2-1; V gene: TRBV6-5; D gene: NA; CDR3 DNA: TGTGCCAGCAGGGTCTCTGTGACGGGGAACAATGAGCAGTTCTTC; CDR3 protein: CASRVSVTGNNEQFF